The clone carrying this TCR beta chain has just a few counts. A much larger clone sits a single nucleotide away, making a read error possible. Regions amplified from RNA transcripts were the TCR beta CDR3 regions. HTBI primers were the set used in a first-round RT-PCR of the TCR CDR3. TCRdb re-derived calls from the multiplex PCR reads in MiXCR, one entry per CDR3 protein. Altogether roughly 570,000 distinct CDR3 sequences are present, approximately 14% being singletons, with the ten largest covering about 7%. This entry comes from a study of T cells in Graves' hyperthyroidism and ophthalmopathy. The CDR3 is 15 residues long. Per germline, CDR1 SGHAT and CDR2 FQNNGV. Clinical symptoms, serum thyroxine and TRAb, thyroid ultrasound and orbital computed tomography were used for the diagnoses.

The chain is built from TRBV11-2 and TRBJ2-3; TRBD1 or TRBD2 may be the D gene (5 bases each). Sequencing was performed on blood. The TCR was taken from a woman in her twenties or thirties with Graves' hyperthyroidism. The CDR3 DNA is TGTGCCAGCGGCTTTCGTTCAGGGCGGGTGGATACGCAGTATTTT. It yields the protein CASGFRSGRVDTQYF.